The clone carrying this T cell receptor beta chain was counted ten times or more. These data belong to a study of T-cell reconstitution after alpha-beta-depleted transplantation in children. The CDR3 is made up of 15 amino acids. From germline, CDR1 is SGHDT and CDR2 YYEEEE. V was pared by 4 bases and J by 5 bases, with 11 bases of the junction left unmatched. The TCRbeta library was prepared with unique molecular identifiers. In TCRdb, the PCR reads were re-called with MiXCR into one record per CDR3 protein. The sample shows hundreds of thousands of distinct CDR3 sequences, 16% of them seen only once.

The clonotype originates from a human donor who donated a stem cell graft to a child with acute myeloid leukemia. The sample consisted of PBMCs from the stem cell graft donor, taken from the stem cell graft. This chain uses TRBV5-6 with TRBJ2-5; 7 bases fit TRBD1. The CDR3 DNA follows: TGTGCCAGCAGCAGATACAGGGGTGGCCGGGAGACCCAGTACTTC. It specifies CASSRYRGGRETQYF.